Sequencing of this TCR beta chain was carried out in a study of blood T cell repertoires in COVID-19. At the level of the study: Spain, Italy and the United States supplied samples that represented acute and convalescent COVID-19. Nucleic acid was either cDNA or gDNA, and it came from T cells, B-cell-depleted T cells, or PBMCs.

This CDR3 has 15 amino acids. CDR1 and CDR2 (germline): SGDLS, YYNGEE. V was trimmed by 0 bases and J by 2 bases, leaving 9 bases between them. In the authors' workflow: Amplification of reference gene primers provided the estimated nucleated cell counts. Sequencing used immunoSEQ multiplex PCR; TCRdb keeps in-frame clones, though not all of them. Clone size and the V and J calls come from that table; the DNA yielded D and trimming. The sample includes 410,000 or so clones, about 89% of them seen just once. Seattle patient enrollment occurred during active infection, with longitudinal follow-up thereafter.

Sequenced material: peripheral blood. The V call is TRBV9, the J call TRBJ1-5, with D tentatively TRBD1 (5 bases). This TCR was sampled from a woman aged 40 to 50 with COVID-19, enrolled during active disease. CDR3 loop: CASSVGEGGNQPQHF. In DNA form, the CDR3 reads TGTGCCAGCAGCGTAGGAGAAGGGGGCAATCAGCCCCAGCATTTT.